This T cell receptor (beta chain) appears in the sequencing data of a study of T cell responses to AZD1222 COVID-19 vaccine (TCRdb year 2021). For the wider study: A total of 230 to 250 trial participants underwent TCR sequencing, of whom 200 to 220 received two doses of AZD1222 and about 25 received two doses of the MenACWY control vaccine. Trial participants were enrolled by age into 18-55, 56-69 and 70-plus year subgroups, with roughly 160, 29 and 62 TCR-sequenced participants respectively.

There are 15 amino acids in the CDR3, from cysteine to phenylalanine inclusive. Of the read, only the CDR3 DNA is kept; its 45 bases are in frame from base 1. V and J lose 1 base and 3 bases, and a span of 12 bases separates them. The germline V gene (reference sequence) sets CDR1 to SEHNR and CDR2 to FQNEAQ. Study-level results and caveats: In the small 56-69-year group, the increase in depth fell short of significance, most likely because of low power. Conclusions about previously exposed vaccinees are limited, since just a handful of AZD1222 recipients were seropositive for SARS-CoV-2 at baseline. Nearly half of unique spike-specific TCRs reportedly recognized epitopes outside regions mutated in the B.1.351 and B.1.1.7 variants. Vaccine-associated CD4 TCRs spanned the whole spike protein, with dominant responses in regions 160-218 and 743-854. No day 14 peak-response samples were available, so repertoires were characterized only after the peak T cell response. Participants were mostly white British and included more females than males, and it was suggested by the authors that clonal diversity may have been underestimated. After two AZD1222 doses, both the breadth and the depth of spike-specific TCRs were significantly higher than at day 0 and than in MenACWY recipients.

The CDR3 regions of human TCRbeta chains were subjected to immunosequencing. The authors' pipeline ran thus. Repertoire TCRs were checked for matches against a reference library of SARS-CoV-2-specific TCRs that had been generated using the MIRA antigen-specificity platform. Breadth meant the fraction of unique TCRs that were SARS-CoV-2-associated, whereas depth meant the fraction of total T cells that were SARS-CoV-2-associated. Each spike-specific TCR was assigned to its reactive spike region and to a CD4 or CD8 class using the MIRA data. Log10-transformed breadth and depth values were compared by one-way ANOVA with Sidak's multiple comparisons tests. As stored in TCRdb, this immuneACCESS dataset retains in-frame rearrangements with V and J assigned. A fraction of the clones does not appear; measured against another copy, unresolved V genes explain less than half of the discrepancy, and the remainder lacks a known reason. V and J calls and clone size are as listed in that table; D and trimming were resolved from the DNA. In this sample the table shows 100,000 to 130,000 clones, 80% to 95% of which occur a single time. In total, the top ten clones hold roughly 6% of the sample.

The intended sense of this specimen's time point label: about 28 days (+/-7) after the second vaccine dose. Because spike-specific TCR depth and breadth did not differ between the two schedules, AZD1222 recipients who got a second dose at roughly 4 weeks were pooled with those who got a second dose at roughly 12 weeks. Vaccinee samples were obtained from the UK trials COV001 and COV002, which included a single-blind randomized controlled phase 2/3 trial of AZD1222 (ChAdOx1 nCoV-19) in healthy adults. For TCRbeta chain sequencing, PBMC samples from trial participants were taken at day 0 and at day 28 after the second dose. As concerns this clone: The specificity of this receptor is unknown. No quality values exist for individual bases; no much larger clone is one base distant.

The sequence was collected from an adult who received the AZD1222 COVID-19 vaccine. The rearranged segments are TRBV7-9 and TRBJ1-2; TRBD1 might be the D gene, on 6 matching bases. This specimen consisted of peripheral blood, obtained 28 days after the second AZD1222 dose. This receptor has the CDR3 CASSLVGQRYYGYTF. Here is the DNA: TGTGCCAGCAGCTTAGTAGGACAGAGATACTATGGCTACACCTTC. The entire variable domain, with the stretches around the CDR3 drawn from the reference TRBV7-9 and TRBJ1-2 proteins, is DTGVSQNPRHKITKRGQNVTFRCDPISEHNRLYWYRQTLGQGPEFLTYFQNEAQLEKSRLLSDRFSAERPKGSFSTLEIQRTEQGDSAMYLCASSLVGQRYYGYTFGSGTRLTVV.